This T cell receptor (beta chain) stems from a study of Tregs in tolerant kidney transplant recipients (dated by TCRdb to about 2019). General notes on the study: Before combined kidney and bone marrow transplantation, this study identified donor-specific regulatory T cells using TCRbeta sequencing and then followed those same cells after transplant. TCRbeta repertoire sequencing was used in 3 healthy controls to compare several methods for expanding Tregs specific for an allogeneic donor. Broader findings and caveats from the paper: Because only a small number of patients were included, the study had limitations, and the results will need to be validated in larger populations as well as under other immunosuppression protocols. Biological reproducibility was not examined directly, but technical replication error appeared to be minimal. The most biologically relevant and donor-specific TCRbeta repertoire appeared to be identified by expanding Tregs with activated donor B cells.

Sequences MNHEY (CDR1) and SMNVEV (CDR2) are obtained from the germline V gene (reference sequence). V is shortened by 9 bases, J by 4 bases, and the region joining them spans 15 bases. The CDR3 spans 14 residues, from the cysteine through the phenylalanine. This entry keeps only the CDR3 DNA: 42 bases, framed from base 1. Remarks on this clone: Its antigen specificity is not known. No per-base quality is available; no much larger clone lies one base away.

Thawed PBMCs were FACS-sorted into unstimulated Tregs (CD4+CD25+CD127-), CD4+ non-Tregs (CD4+CD25-), CD4 cells and CD8 cells. Blood from healthy controls was obtained either from healthy volunteers or as purchased buffy coats. Healthy control blood was separated into PBMCs by Ficoll density gradient and cryopreserved, and patient PBMCs were collected both before and after transplant. Genomic DNA was extracted from sorted cells with the QIAGEN DNeasy Blood and Tissue Kit for TCRbeta CDR3 sequencing. Through immunoSEQ, high-throughput TCRbeta CDR3 sequencing was done commercially, including PCR amplification with internal controls and bias correction. Regarding the original processing steps: Unique productive TCRbeta sequences were defined by CDR3 nucleotide sequence where primers matched, and otherwise by CDR3 amino acid sequence together with Vbeta and Jbeta genes. To correct for sorting error, sequences found in more than one sorted population at a frequency ratio of 2:1 or less were discarded, and the remaining shared sequences were assigned to the population with the higher frequency. A sequence counted as donor-reactive if, in CFSE-low cells, the sequence had a frequency of at least 0.01% and was expanded at least 5-fold compared with unstimulated cells. Repertoire divergence was quantified by Jensen-Shannon divergence using the top 100 TCRbeta sequences ranked by frequency. For any sample with multiple sequencing runs, sorting error was corrected in each run separately before the runs were pooled. TCRdb carries this immuneACCESS record with in-frame sequences only. Its versions omit some clonotypes, under half of them owing to an unresolved V gene in the studies checked, with the rest unexplained. That table is the source of V, J and clone size, and D and trimming were worked out from the DNA. The sample profile shows some 68,000 clones; roughly 84% of them were found once. Roughly 4.5% of the sample is taken by the ten largest.

The rearranged chain carries TRBV27 and TRBJ2-2, with TRBD1 perhaps the D gene, on 5 matching bases. This sequence originates from a human donor in good health. The sample was CD4+ T cells from blood. The CDR3 region: CASCRGYRTGELFF. In nucleotides, the sequence is TGTGCCAGTTGTAGGGGCTACCGCACCGGGGAGCTGTTTTTT.